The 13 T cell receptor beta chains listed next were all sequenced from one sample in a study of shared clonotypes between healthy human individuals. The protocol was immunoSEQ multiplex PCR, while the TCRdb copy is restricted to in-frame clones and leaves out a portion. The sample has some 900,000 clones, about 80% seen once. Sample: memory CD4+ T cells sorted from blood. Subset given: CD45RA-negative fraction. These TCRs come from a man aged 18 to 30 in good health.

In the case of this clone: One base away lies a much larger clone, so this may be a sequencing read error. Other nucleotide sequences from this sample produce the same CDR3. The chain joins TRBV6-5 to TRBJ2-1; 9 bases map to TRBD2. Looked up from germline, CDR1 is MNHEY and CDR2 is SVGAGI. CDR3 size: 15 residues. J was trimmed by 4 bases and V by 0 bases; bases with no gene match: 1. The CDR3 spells CASSYSTSGYNEQFF. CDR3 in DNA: TGTGCCAGCAGTTACTCAACTAGCGGGTACAATGAGCAGTTCTTC.

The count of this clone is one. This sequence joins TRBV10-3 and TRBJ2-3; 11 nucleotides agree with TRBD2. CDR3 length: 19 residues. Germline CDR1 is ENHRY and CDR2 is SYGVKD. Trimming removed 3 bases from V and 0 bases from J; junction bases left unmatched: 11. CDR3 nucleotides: TGTGCCATCAGTGATCTGGTGCTAGCGGGGGGTGGTAGCACAGATACGCAGTATTTT. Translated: CAISDLVLAGGGSTDTQYF.

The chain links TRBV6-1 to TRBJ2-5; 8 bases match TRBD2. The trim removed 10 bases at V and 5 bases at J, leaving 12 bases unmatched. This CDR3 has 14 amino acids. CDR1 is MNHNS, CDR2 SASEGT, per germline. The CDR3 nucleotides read TGTGCCAACTCCCCGGGACTAGAAACGGAGACCCAGTACTTC. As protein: CANSPGLETETQYF.

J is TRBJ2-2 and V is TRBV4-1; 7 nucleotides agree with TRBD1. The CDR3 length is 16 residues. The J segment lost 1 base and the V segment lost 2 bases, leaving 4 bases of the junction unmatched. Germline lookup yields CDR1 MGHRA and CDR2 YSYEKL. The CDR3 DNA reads TGCGCCAGCAGCCAAAGGGACAGCCAGAACACCGGGGAGCTGTTTTTT. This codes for CASSQRDSQNTGELFF.

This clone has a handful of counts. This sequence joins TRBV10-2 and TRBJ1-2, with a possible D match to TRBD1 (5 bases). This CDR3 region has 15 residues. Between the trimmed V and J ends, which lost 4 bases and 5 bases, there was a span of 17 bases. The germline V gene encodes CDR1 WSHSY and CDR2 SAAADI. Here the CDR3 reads CASSAPPGLGYGYTF. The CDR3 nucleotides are TGCGCCAGCAGTGCTCCTCCAGGGCTGGGGTATGGCTACACCTTC.

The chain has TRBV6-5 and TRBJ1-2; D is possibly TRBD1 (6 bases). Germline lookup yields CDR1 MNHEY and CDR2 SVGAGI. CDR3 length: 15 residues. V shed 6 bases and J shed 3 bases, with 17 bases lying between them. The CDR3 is CASRDDRSGHYGYTF. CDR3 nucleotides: TGTGCCAGCAGAGATGACAGGTCCGGTCACTATGGCTACACCTTC.

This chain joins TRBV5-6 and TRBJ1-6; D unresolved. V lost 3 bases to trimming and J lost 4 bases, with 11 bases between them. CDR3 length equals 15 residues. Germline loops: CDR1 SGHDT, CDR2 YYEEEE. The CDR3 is CASSWGGIYNSPLHF. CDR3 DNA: TGTGCCAGCAGCTGGGGTGGCATATATAATTCACCCCTCCACTTT.

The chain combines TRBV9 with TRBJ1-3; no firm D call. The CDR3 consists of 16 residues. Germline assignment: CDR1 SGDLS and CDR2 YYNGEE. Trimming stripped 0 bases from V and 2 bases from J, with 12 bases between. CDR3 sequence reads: CASSVGGAAAGNTIYF. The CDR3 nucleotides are TGTGCCAGCAGCGTAGGTGGAGCTGCGGCTGGAAACACCATATATTTT. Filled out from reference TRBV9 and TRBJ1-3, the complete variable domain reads DSGVTQTPKHLITATGQRVTLRCSPRSGDLSVYWYQQSLDQGLQFLIQYYNGEERAKGNILERFSAQQFPDLHSELNLSSLELGDSALYFCASSVGGAAAGNTIYFGEGSWLTVV.

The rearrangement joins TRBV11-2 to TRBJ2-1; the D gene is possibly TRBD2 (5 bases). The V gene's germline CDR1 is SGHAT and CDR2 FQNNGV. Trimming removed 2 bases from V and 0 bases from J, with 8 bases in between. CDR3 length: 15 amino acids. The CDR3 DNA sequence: TGTGCCAGCAGCTTAAGCGGTAGCTCCTACAATGAGCAGTTCTTC. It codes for CASSLSGSSYNEQFF.

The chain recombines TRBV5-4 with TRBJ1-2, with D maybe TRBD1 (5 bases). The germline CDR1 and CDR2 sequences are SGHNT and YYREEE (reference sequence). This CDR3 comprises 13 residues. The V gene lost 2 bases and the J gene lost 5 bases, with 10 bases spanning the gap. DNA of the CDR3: TGTGCCAGCAGCTTACGAGGGGCTTATGGCTACACCTTC. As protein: CASSLRGAYGYTF.

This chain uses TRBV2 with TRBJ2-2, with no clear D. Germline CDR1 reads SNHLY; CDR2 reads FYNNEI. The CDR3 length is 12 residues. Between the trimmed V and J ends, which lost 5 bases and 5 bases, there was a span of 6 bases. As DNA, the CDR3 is TGTGCCAGCAGTCAATCTACCGGGGAGCTGTTTTTT. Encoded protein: CASSQSTGELFF.

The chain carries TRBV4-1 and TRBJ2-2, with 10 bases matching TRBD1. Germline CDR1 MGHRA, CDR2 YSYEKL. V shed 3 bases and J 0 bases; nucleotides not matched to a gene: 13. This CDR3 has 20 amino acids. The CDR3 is CASSQNSGTGVGPNTGELFF. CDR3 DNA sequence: TGCGCCAGCAGCCAGAACTCGGGGACAGGGGTCGGTCCGAACACCGGGGAGCTGTTTTTT.

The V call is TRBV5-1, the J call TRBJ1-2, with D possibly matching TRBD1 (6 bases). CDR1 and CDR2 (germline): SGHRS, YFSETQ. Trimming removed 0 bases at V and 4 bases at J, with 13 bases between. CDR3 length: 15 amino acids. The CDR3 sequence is CASSLGGPTPYGYTF. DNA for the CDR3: TGCGCCAGCAGCTTGGGGGGGCCCACACCCTATGGCTACACCTTC.